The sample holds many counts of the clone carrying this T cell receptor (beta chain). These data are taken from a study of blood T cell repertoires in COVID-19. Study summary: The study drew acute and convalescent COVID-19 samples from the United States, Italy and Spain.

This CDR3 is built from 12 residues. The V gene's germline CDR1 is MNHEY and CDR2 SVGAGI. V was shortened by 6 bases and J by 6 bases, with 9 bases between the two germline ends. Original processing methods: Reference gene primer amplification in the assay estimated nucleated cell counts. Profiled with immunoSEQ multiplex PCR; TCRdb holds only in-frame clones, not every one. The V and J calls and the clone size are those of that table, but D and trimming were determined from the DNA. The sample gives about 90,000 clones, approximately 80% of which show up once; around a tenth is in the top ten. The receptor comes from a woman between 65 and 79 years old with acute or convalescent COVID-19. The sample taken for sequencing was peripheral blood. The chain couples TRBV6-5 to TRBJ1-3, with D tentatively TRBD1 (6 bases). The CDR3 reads CASSTGKNTIYF. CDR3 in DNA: TGTGCCAGCAGCACAGGGAAAAACACCATATATTTT.